A selection of T cell receptor beta chains follows, all from one sample in a study of blood T cell repertoires in COVID-19. Repertoires were generated with immunoSEQ multiplex PCR, while TCRdb's copy carries only in-frame clones and drops some. This repertoire shows over 600,000 clones, more than 80% found once; its top ten account for 0.2% to 0.3%. Material: peripheral blood. The receptor set was obtained from a woman younger than 35 with acute or convalescent COVID-19. Each CDR3 is given with its conserved first and last residue. The order of the fields is D gene, J gene, clone size, V gene, CDR3 DNA, CDR3 protein. A D gene is named only where the DNA matches it firmly. Not all rows give a size; the values are once, few, many and, for expanded clones, a class.

d_call: NA; j_call: TRBJ1-4; clone_size: NA; v_call: TRBV6-6; cdr3_nt: TGTGCCAGCAGACCTCCTCCGAGGGGGAATGATGAAAAACTGTTTTTT; cdr3_aa: CASRPPPRGNDEKLFF
d_call: NA; j_call: TRBJ2-3; clone_size: once; v_call: TRBV5-1; cdr3_nt: TGCGCCAGCAGATATTCTAGCACAGATACGCAGTATTTT; cdr3_aa: CASRYSSTDTQYF
d_call: NA; j_call: TRBJ1-2; clone_size: NA; v_call: TRBV9; cdr3_nt: TGTGCCAGCAGCGTAGATTCGTGGGCAGGAGGCTACACCTTC; cdr3_aa: CASSVDSWAGGYTF
d_call: NA; j_call: TRBJ1-4; clone_size: once; v_call: TRBV18; cdr3_nt: TGTGCCAGCTCACTTCGACAGACTAATGAAAAACTGTTTTTT; cdr3_aa: CASSLRQTNEKLFF
d_call: NA; j_call: TRBJ2-5; clone_size: NA; v_call: TRBV2; cdr3_nt: TGTGCCAGCAGTGTGAGGGAAGAGACCCAGTACTTC; cdr3_aa: CASSVREETQYF
d_call: NA; j_call: TRBJ1-6; clone_size: NA; v_call: TRBV6-5; cdr3_nt: TGTGCCAGCAGTTACCAAAACAGGGTTGGAAATTCACTCCTCCACTTT; cdr3_aa: CASSYQNRVGNSLLHF
d_call: TRBD1; j_call: TRBJ1-2; clone_size: NA; v_call: TRBV6-5; cdr3_nt: TGTGCCAGCAGACGCGGACAGGTTCGGAACTATGGCTACACCTTC; cdr3_aa: CASRRGQVRNYGYTF
d_call: NA; j_call: TRBJ1-5; clone_size: NA; v_call: TRBV6-2/TRBV6-3; cdr3_nt: TGTGCCAGCAGTTACGGGGGGAGCAATCAGCCCCAGCATTTT; cdr3_aa: CASSYGGSNQPQHF
d_call: TRBD1; j_call: TRBJ1-3; clone_size: NA; v_call: TRBV7-9; cdr3_nt: TGTGCCAGCAGCCCGACAGGGGTCCTCTCTGGAAACACCATATATTTT; cdr3_aa: CASSPTGVLSGNTIYF
d_call: TRBD2; j_call: TRBJ2-1; clone_size: NA; v_call: TRBV5-4; cdr3_nt: TGTGCCAGCAGTCTAGGGGCTAGCGGTGACAATGAGCAGTTCTTC; cdr3_aa: CASSLGASGDNEQFF
d_call: TRBD1; j_call: TRBJ1-1; clone_size: NA; v_call: TRBV6-5; cdr3_nt: TGTGCCAGCAGTCATCTCGAGGGGGCTGCCGGAGCTTTCTTT; cdr3_aa: CASSHLEGAAGAFF
d_call: NA; j_call: TRBJ1-2; clone_size: NA; v_call: TRBV30; cdr3_nt: TGTGCCTGGAGTGGGGGGAGGGGGAGCGGACCATATGGCTACACCTTC; cdr3_aa: CAWSGGRGSGPYGYTF
d_call: TRBD1; j_call: TRBJ2-3; clone_size: NA; v_call: TRBV4-1; cdr3_nt: TGCGCCAGCAGCCCAATACAGGGGCCCACAGATACGCAGTATTTT; cdr3_aa: CASSPIQGPTDTQYF
d_call: TRBD1; j_call: TRBJ1-2; clone_size: few; v_call: TRBV7-8; cdr3_nt: TGTGCCAGCAGCCCGGACAGGGACTATGGCTACACCTTC; cdr3_aa: CASSPDRDYGYTF
d_call: NA; j_call: TRBJ1-1; clone_size: NA; v_call: TRBV11-3; cdr3_nt: TGTGCCAGCAGCCTTCGACAGAACACTGAAGCTTTCTTT; cdr3_aa: CASSLRQNTEAFF
d_call: TRBD1; j_call: TRBJ1-2; clone_size: NA; v_call: TRBV30; cdr3_nt: TGTGCCTGGAGTCCGAGGGACAGGGTGGTTGGGGCGTATGGCTACACCTTC; cdr3_aa: CAWSPRDRVVGAYGYTF
d_call: TRBD1; j_call: TRBJ1-2; clone_size: once; v_call: TRBV24-1; cdr3_nt: TGTGCCACCAGTGATCCACGGGACAGGGGGTTTGGCTACACCTTC; cdr3_aa: CATSDPRDRGFGYTF
d_call: NA; j_call: TRBJ1-2; clone_size: NA; v_call: TRBV28; cdr3_nt: TGTGCCAGCAGTTTGCTGGCAGGGGTCGAGGGCTACACCTTC; cdr3_aa: CASSLLAGVEGYTF
d_call: NA; j_call: TRBJ1-2; clone_size: NA; v_call: TRBV6-2/TRBV6-3; cdr3_nt: TGTGCCAGCAGTTACTCGAGAGGGTTTAAGGGCTATGGCTACACCTTC; cdr3_aa: CASSYSRGFKGYGYTF
d_call: NA; j_call: TRBJ1-2; clone_size: NA; v_call: TRBV21-1; cdr3_nt: TGTGCCAGCAGCAAACCCAGCTACACCTTC; cdr3_aa: CASSKPSYTF
d_call: TRBD1; j_call: TRBJ2-7; clone_size: NA; v_call: TRBV7-2; cdr3_nt: TGTGCCAGCAGCTTACAACAGGGGGTCTACGAGCAGTACTTC; cdr3_aa: CASSLQQGVYEQYF
d_call: TRBD1; j_call: TRBJ1-6; clone_size: NA; v_call: TRBV19; cdr3_nt: TGTGCCAGTAGCCGACAGGGTAGGGATAATTCACCCCTCCACTTT; cdr3_aa: CASSRQGRDNSPLHF
d_call: NA; j_call: TRBJ1-2; clone_size: few; v_call: TRBV25-1; cdr3_nt: TGTGCCAGCAGTGCCATTGCCTCCAGAACTAACTATGGCTACACCTTC; cdr3_aa: CASSAIASRTNYGYTF
d_call: TRBD1; j_call: TRBJ2-7; clone_size: NA; v_call: TRBV28; cdr3_nt: TGTGCCAGCCGAGACAGGGACTACGAGCAGTACTTC; cdr3_aa: CASRDRDYEQYF
d_call: TRBD1; j_call: TRBJ1-2; clone_size: NA; v_call: TRBV27; cdr3_nt: TGTGCCAGCAGTTCCGCCGGGACAGATTATGGCTACACCTTC; cdr3_aa: CASSSAGTDYGYTF
d_call: TRBD1; j_call: TRBJ2-7; clone_size: NA; v_call: TRBV5-1; cdr3_nt: TGCGCCAGCAGGGACTCCGGGACAGGGATATCCTACGAGCAGTACTTC; cdr3_aa: CASRDSGTGISYEQYF
d_call: NA; j_call: TRBJ1-5; clone_size: few; v_call: TRBV7-9; cdr3_nt: TGTGCCAGCAGCTCAGGTAACAATCAGCCCCAGCATTTT; cdr3_aa: CASSSGNNQPQHF